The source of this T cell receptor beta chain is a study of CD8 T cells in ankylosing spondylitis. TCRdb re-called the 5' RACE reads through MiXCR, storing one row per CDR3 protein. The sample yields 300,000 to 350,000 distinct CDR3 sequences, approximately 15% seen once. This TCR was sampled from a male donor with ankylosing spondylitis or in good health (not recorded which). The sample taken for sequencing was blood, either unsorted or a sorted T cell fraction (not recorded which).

This chain's CDR3 is CASSWTGGNNEQFF. As DNA, the CDR3 is TGCGCCAGCAGCTGGACGGGGGGGAACAATGAGCAGTTCTTC. The chain couples TRBV5-1 to TRBJ2-1; 8 nucleotides match TRBD2. Unmatched junction bases numbered 4, after V lost 3 bases and J lost 5 bases. Germline V gene data show CDR1 as SGHRS and CDR2 as YFSETQ. The CDR3 length is 14 residues.